Each of the 23 T cell receptor beta chains below was sequenced from the same sample in a study of blood T cell repertoires in COVID-19. The protocol was immunoSEQ multiplex PCR, while the TCRdb copy is restricted to in-frame clones and leaves out a portion. The table lists roughly 410,000 clones, 70% to 90% of them singletons. Sequenced: peripheral blood. Receptors originate from a woman in her 40s with COVID-19, enrolled during active disease.

Of note for this clone: This same CDR3 is encoded by further DNA sequences in the sample. The genes are TRBV2 and TRBJ2-5; D is undetermined. Trimming took 4 bases from V and 3 from J, leaving 3 bases between them. Germline loops: CDR1 SNHLY, CDR2 FYNNEI. The CDR3 sequence is 11 residues long. The CDR3 DNA follows: TGTGCCAGCAGTGCGGAAGAGACCCAGTACTTC. This encodes CASSAEETQYF.

The chain employs TRBV29-1 and TRBJ2-3; 7 nucleotides match TRBD2. Unmatched junction bases numbered 9, after V lost 8 bases and J lost 4 bases. CDR3 length equals 13 residues. Germline-derived CDR1 and CDR2 are SQVTM and ANQGSEA. This chain's CDR3 is CSWGDYRADTQYF. The DNA for the CDR3 is TGCAGCTGGGGGGACTACCGGGCAGATACGCAGTATTTT.

The chain combines TRBV19 with TRBJ2-1; TRBD1 aligns across 8 bases. The CDR3 loop spans 14 amino acids. The germline CDR1 and CDR2 sequences are LNHDA and SQIVND (reference sequence). V lost 6 bases and J lost 6; bases outside the gene matches: 7. The CDR3 bases are TGTGCCAGTAGCCCTGGACAGGGTTTCAATGAGCAGTTCTTC. Its translation is CASSPGQGFNEQFF.

The chain employs TRBV7-2 and TRBJ1-1; TRBD1 matches at 7 bases. The germline V gene has CDR1 SGHTA and CDR2 FQGNSA. V was pared by 4 bases and J by 4 bases, with 6 bases of the junction left unmatched. This CDR3 region has 14 residues. In nucleotides, the CDR3 is TGTGCCAGCAGCTCGACAGGGTGGTCCACTGAAGCTTTCTTT. Translating it yields CASSSTGWSTEAFF.

J is TRBJ2-3 and V is TRBV30, with 8 bases fitting TRBD2. The ends lost 5 bases at V and 1 base at J; junction bases unmatched: 20. Germline-derived CDR1 and CDR2 are GTSNPN and SVGIG (reference sequence). There are 19 residues in the CDR3. The CDR3 protein is CAWGRDLTSGVGGTDTQYF. The CDR3 coding sequence is TGTGCCTGGGGAAGGGACCTTACTAGCGGAGTCGGGGGCACAGATACGCAGTATTTT.

This chain joins TRBV7-2 and TRBJ1-2; the match to TRBD1 covers 9 bases. J gave up 4 bases and V 4 bases, and 10 bases lay outside the gene matches. The CDR3 is 16 amino acids. CDR1 and CDR2 from the germline V gene are SGHTA and FQGNSA. The CDR3 loop reads CASSYRTGVDSYGYTF. The CDR3 region has the DNA TGTGCCAGCAGCTACAGGACAGGGGTCGATAGCTATGGCTACACCTTC.

The CDR3 loop is CASSLTGQNEQFF. CDR3 nucleotides: TGTGCCAGCAGCTTAACTGGGCAAAATGAGCAGTTCTTC. The V and J genes are TRBV7-3 and TRBJ2-1; D is undetermined. The V and J ends lost 0 bases and 7 bases respectively, with 7 bases between them. The CDR3 covers 13 residues. Germline V gene sequence: CDR1 SGHTA, CDR2 FQGTGA.

The chain combines TRBV7-9 with TRBJ1-2; 7 bases map to TRBD1. V lost 3 bases and J lost 8; bases outside the gene matches: 9. CDR1 and CDR2 from the germline V gene are SEHNR and FQNEAQ (reference sequence). The CDR3 spans 14 residues. DNA for the CDR3: TGTGCCAGCAGCTTGCCTGACAGGGCAAGGGGCTACACCTTC. Encoded protein: CASSLPDRARGYTF.

The genes are TRBV9 and TRBJ1-1, with 8 positions matching TRBD1. The CDR3 length is 16 residues. With V trimmed by 4 bases and J by 4 bases, 12 bases remained unmatched. The germline V gene has CDR1 SGDLS and CDR2 YYNGEE. The chain's CDR3 is CASSQHPDREFTEAFF. Here the CDR3 DNA reads TGTGCCAGCAGCCAACACCCGGACAGGGAATTCACTGAAGCTTTCTTT.

This chain joins TRBV7-9 and TRBJ2-1; 7 nucleotides align to TRBD2. The junction had 22 bases not matched to a gene; V was cut back by 6 bases and J by 8 bases. Germline V gene data show CDR1 as SEHNR and CDR2 as FQNEAQ (reference sequence). The CDR3 sequence is 18 residues long. The DNA for the CDR3 is TGTGCCAGCAGACAAGCGGGGATTAGTCTGGGGGTTTTCGATGAGCAGTTCTTC. It codes for CASRQAGISLGVFDEQFF.

The rearrangement uses TRBV29-1 and TRBJ1-2; 8 bases fit TRBD1. CDR1 is SQVTM and CDR2 is ANQGSEA in the germline V gene. The CDR3 sequence is 12 residues long. V shed 7 bases and J 7 bases; nucleotides not matched to a gene: 8. The DNA for the CDR3 is TGCAGCGCCAACAGGGGGGATATTGGCTACACCTTC. As protein: CSANRGDIGYTF.

The chain has TRBV5-4 and TRBJ1-1; 7 nucleotides align to TRBD1. Losses at the gene ends were 1 base for V and 6 bases for J; bases not matched to a gene: 9. The CDR3 is 15 amino acids. Germline values: CDR1 SGHNT, CDR2 YYREEE (reference sequence). As DNA, the CDR3 is TGTGCCAGCAGCTTGAACGACAGGGCTGTGTCTGAAGCTTTCTTT. This gives the protein CASSLNDRAVSEAFF.

The rearrangement uses TRBV6-5 and TRBJ2-1, with 8 bases matching TRBD1. V trimming: 7 bases; J trimming: 9 bases; junction bases outside the gene matches: 14. The CDR3 covers 15 residues. The germline V gene encodes CDR1 MNHEY and CDR2 SVGAGI. CDR3 DNA sequence: TGTGCCAGCAAAAGTGGGAGACAGGGGCGTAGTGAGCAGTTCTTC. Its translation is CASKSGRQGRSEQFF.

This chain connects TRBV7-8 to TRBJ2-7; TRBD1 agrees at 7 bases. This CDR3 contains 14 residues. Trimming cost V 1 base and J 5 bases; bases outside gene matches: 5. From germline, CDR1 is SGHVS and CDR2 FQNEAQ. CDR3 loop: CASSLEQGFDEQYF. CDR3 bases: TGTGCCAGCAGCTTAGAACAGGGGTTCGACGAGCAGTACTTC.

V usage is TRBV5-1 and J usage is TRBJ2-2; no firm D call. Germline V lookup: CDR1 SGHRS, CDR2 YFSETQ. The V end was cut by 2 bases, the J end by 4 bases, with 15 bases between. This CDR3 is built from 16 residues. Written as DNA, the CDR3 is TGCGCCAGCAGCTTCATAGAAGTTAGTATCACCGGGGAGCTGTTTTTT. This gives the protein CASSFIEVSITGELFF.

The gene calls are TRBV28 and TRBJ2-7; a possible D gene is TRBD2 (6 bases). The germline CDR1 and CDR2 sequences are MDHEN and SYDVKM. Trimming removed 4 bases at V and 0 bases at J, with 10 bases between. The CDR3 length is 14 residues. CDR3 sequence: CASSSMEGSYEQYF. CDR3 coding DNA: TGTGCCAGCAGTTCGATGGAGGGCTCCTACGAGCAGTACTTC.

The chain links TRBV4-1 to TRBJ1-1, with D perhaps matching TRBD1 (5 bases). The germline V gene encodes CDR1 MGHRA and CDR2 YSYEKL. The CDR3 runs 13 residues. The V end was cut by 5 bases, the J end by 8 bases, with 15 bases between. The CDR3 DNA is TGCGCCAGCAGCTTCCGGGACTCCGGAGAAGCTTTCTTT. It translates to CASSFRDSGEAFF.

The rearrangement uses TRBV28 and TRBJ1-5; D is uncertain. Trimming stripped 1 base from V and 2 bases from J, with 9 bases between. The CDR3 is made up of 15 amino acids. Germline V CDR1 and CDR2: MDHEN, SYDVKM. CDR3 sequence reads: CASSLLVLGNQPQHF. In DNA, the CDR3 is TGTGCCAGCAGTTTATTAGTCCTCGGCAATCAGCCCCAGCATTTT.

This chain uses TRBV27 with TRBJ2-7; maybe TRBD1 (7 bases). Germline V gene lookup returns CDR1 MNHEY and CDR2 SMNVEV (reference sequence). The V and J ends lost 0 bases and 4 bases respectively, with 10 bases between them. The CDR3 extends over 14 amino acids. The CDR3: CASSLSPGGYEQYF. DNA for the CDR3: TGTGCCAGCAGTTTATCCCCAGGGGGGTACGAGCAGTACTTC.

J is TRBJ2-7 and V is TRBV27; D is possibly TRBD1 (6 bases). The CDR3 has 14 residues. CDR1 is MNHEY, CDR2 SMNVEV, per germline (reference sequence). Trimming shortened V by 3 bases and J by 2 bases, and 11 bases separated the two germline ends. DNA for the CDR3: TGTGCCAGCAGTTTCAGGGGACCCACCTACGAGCAGTACTTC. Translating it yields CASSFRGPTYEQYF.

The count of this clone is one. This chain joins TRBV6-6 and TRBJ1-5; 10 positions match TRBD1. Germline trimming cut 4 bases from V and 4 bases from J; bases unmatched to any gene: 7. Germline CDR1 reads MNHNY; CDR2 reads SVGAGI (reference sequence). This CDR3 has 16 residues. The CDR3 loop is CASSSRTGGSNQPQHF. CDR3 bases: TGTGCCAGCAGTTCCAGGACAGGGGGTTCAAATCAGCCCCAGCATTTT.

The V call is TRBV4-3, the J call TRBJ1-3, with 7 bases aligning to TRBD1. Looked up from germline, CDR1 is LGHNA and CDR2 is YSLEER. CDR3 length equals 16 residues. V trimming: 0 bases; J trimming: 4 bases; junction bases outside the gene matches: 6. The CDR3 region is CASSQERQGLGNTIYF. The CDR3 nucleotides are TGCGCCAGCAGCCAAGAACGACAGGGATTAGGAAACACCATATATTTT.

DNA for the CDR3: TGTGCCAGCAGCTTAGTAGGCTCCACGACAGGGGGAGACATTCAGTACTTC. Amino acids: CASSLVGSTTGGDIQYF. The J gene is TRBJ2-4, the V gene TRBV7-9; TRBD1 matches at 9 bases. The CDR3 spans 17 residues. Germline V gives CDR1 SEHNR, CDR2 FQNEAQ (reference sequence). V was pared by 1 base and J by 8 bases, with 12 bases of the junction left unmatched.